Detailed here is one TCR beta chain. The CDR3 length is 16 residues. Germline values: CDR1 LNHNV, CDR2 YYDKDF (reference sequence). The ends lost 3 bases at V and 7 bases at J; junction bases unmatched: 11. Only in-frame clones appear in the TCRdb table, and some are missing; sequencing was by immunoSEQ multiplex PCR. Found here are around 85,000 clones, around 94% of them singletons; the top ten hold 4.8%. These data come from a study of control samples from healthy donors and cancer patients. The gene calls are TRBV15 and TRBJ1-4; 7 bases align to TRBD1. Material: blood. This clonotype was obtained from a woman aged 18-29 years in good health. The CDR3 DNA reads TGTGCCACCAGCAGCCAAGGGACAGAGGGGGTTGAAAAACTGTTTTTT. This translates into CATSSQGTEGVEKLFF.